A single sample is the source of the 21 T cell receptor beta chains below, sequenced in a study of T cell responses to AZD1222 COVID-19 vaccine. Produced via immunoSEQ multiplex PCR; TCRdb's table is partial and in-frame only. Among about 120,000 clones, around nine tenths were seen once, and the ten largest hold 3.5% to 4.5%. This specimen was peripheral blood, taken 28 days after the second dose of the MenACWY control vaccine. Receptors were obtained from an adult who received the MenACWY meningococcal vaccine as a control.

The V call is TRBV30, the J call TRBJ2-2; D gene ambiguous. From germline, CDR1 is GTSNPN and CDR2 SVGIG (reference sequence). V gave up 0 bases and J gave up 2 bases, with 10 bases separating them. The length of the CDR3 is 15 residues. CDR3 in DNA: TGTGCCTGGAGTGTAATCCAGGTTAACACCGGGGAGCTGTTTTTT. Its protein product is CAWSVIQVNTGELFF.

This chain joins TRBV7-2 and TRBJ2-7; the match to TRBD2 covers 8 bases. Germline CDR1 and CDR2: SGHTA and FQGNSA. V was pared by 3 bases and J by 2 bases, with 6 bases of the junction left unmatched. CDR3 length: 15 residues. As DNA, the CDR3 is TGTGCCAGCAGCTTTGCGCTAGCGGGCGCCTACGAGCAGTACTTC. Translated, it gives CASSFALAGAYEQYF.

This chain links TRBV28 with TRBJ2-3; D perhaps matches TRBD2 (5 bases). CDR1 and CDR2 from the germline V gene are MDHEN and SYDVKM. The CDR3 totals 15 residues. V lost 5 bases and J 2 bases, leaving 14 bases between the germline ends. This CDR3 reads CASSPPAASTDTQYF. CDR3 nucleotides: TGTGCCAGCAGTCCCCCAGCGGCATCCACAGATACGCAGTATTTT.

J is TRBJ2-1 and V is TRBV5-1; unclear D gene. The germline V gene has CDR1 SGHRS and CDR2 YFSETQ. V gave up 0 bases and J gave up 2 bases, with 9 bases separating them. The CDR3 sequence is 15 residues long. Written as DNA, the CDR3 is TGCGCCAGCAGCTTGGCCACGATCACCTACAATGAGCAGTTCTTC. Protein product: CASSLATITYNEQFF.

The chain joins TRBV25-1 to TRBJ2-5; 12 bases agree with TRBD2. This CDR3 comprises 17 residues. Trimming at V came to 2 bases and at J to 4 bases, leaving 8 bases not matched to a gene. Germline loops: CDR1 MGHDK, CDR2 SYGVNS. The CDR3 protein is CASSEGLAGGPRETQYF. The DNA of the CDR3 is TGTGCCAGCAGTGAAGGGCTAGCGGGAGGGCCTCGAGAGACCCAGTACTTC.

The chain links TRBV27 to TRBJ2-5; TRBD2 is a possible D gene (7 bases). Germline CDR1 and CDR2: MNHEY and SMNVEV (reference sequence). V lost 7 bases to trimming and J lost 3 bases, with 18 bases between them. The CDR3 totals 15 residues. The CDR3 DNA reads as TGTGCCAGCAATTCCTTAGGGGGGGCCGAAGAGACCCAGTACTTC. Translating it yields CASNSLGGAEETQYF.

The rearrangement joins TRBV10-1 to TRBJ1-1; 9 bases map to TRBD1. This CDR3 contains 17 residues. Germline V lookup: CDR1 WNHNN, CDR2 SYGVQD (reference sequence). J was trimmed by 6 bases and V by 6 bases; bases with no gene match: 17. CDR3 bases: TGCGCCAGCAGCGACGACCCTCGGGACAGGGAAGGATCTGAAGCTTTCTTT. This encodes CASSDDPRDREGSEAFF.

This chain joins TRBV7-9 and TRBJ1-4; TRBD1 agrees at 10 bases. The CDR3 has 14 amino acids. J lost 9 bases, V lost 5 bases, and 6 bases had no gene match. The V gene's germline CDR1 is SEHNR and CDR2 FQNEAQ (reference sequence). In DNA form, the CDR3 reads TGTGCCAGCAGCATGGGACAGGGGTCGAAAAAACTGTTTTTT. Translation: CASSMGQGSKKLFF.

The chain carries TRBV5-4 and TRBJ2-2; 7 bases fit TRBD2. The germline gives CDR1 SGHNT, CDR2 YYREEE (reference sequence). The CDR3 has 16 residues. Trimming at V came to 1 base and at J to 1 base, leaving 4 bases not matched to a gene. In DNA form, the CDR3 reads TGTGCCAGCAGCTTGCCGGGACTACAGAACACCGGGGAGCTGTTTTTT. It encodes CASSLPGLQNTGELFF.

CDR3 DNA sequence: TGTGCCAGCAGCTTGACAGGGGGTATCAATCAGCCCCAGCATTTT. Amino acids: CASSLTGGINQPQHF. The V call is TRBV5-5, the J call TRBJ1-5, with TRBD1 matching over 8 bases. V dropped 1 base and J dropped 3; count of bases not matched to a gene: 3. Per the germline V gene, CDR1 is SGHKS and CDR2 is YYEKEE (reference sequence). The CDR3 contains 15 residues.

The V call is TRBV2, the J call TRBJ1-4; possible D gene TRBD1, 6 bases. Trimming took 3 bases from V and 7 from J, leaving 15 bases between them. The germline CDR1 and CDR2 sequences are SNHLY and FYNNEI. This CDR3 has 15 amino acids. DNA for the CDR3: TGTGCCAGCAGTGAGGCGGGGGCGAGTACTGAAAAACTGTTTTTT. This gives the protein CASSEAGASTEKLFF.

The chain carries TRBV7-3 and TRBJ2-1; the match to TRBD1 covers 10 bases. V shed 6 bases, J shed 6 bases, and the junction held 8 bases outside the gene matches. Germline CDR1 and CDR2: SGHTA and FQGTGA. This CDR3 is 15 amino acids long. CDR3 coding DNA: TGTGCCAGCAGACAACCGGGACAGGGGTCCAATGAGCAGTTCTTC. Translation gives CASRQPGQGSNEQFF.

The rearrangement links TRBV9 to TRBJ2-1, with D possibly matching TRBD2 (6 bases). The CDR3 totals 16 residues. Between the trimmed V and J ends, which lost 0 bases and 4 bases, there was a span of 14 bases. The germline CDR1 and CDR2 sequences are SGDLS and YYNGEE. The CDR3 here is CASSVGGRAGYNEQFF. Here the CDR3 DNA reads TGTGCCAGCAGCGTAGGAGGTAGAGCGGGTTACAATGAGCAGTTCTTC.

This clone was picked up a small number of times. This chain joins TRBV4-2 and TRBJ2-5, with TRBD2 matching 9 bases. V shed 4 bases, J shed 5 bases, and the junction held 11 bases outside the gene matches. Germline CDR1 LGHNA, CDR2 YNFKEQ. The CDR3 is 16 residues long. CDR3 sequence: CASSRTLAGEGETQYF. CDR3 nucleotide sequence: TGTGCCAGCAGCCGTACCTTAGCGGGAGAGGGGGAGACCCAGTACTTC.

As DNA, the CDR3 is TGTGCCAGCAGTCCGGGACAGTATAGCAATCAGCCCCAGCATTTT. Translated: CASSPGQYSNQPQHF. The chain has TRBV6-6 and TRBJ1-5; 7 bases line up with TRBD1. CDR3 size: 15 residues. From germline, CDR1 is MNHNY and CDR2 SVGAGI (reference sequence). V dropped 5 bases and J dropped 0; count of bases not matched to a gene: 4.

This clone has a single count. The chain links TRBV28 to TRBJ1-1; D is undetermined. Deletions cut 5 bases from V and 0 bases from J, with 10 bases between. CDR3 length equals 14 residues. Germline V lookup: CDR1 MDHEN, CDR2 SYDVKM. The CDR3 spells CASSLLSVNTEAFF. CDR3 in DNA: TGTGCCAGCAGTCTACTTTCAGTGAACACTGAAGCTTTCTTT.

The chain is built from TRBV5-4 and TRBJ2-1; 7 bases fit TRBD1. The germline V gene has CDR1 SGHNT and CDR2 YYREEE (reference sequence). This CDR3 is 17 amino acids long. Trimming cost V 6 bases and J 1 base; bases outside gene matches: 13. CDR3 protein: CASTQKGQTGSYNEQFF. The CDR3 DNA reads as TGTGCCAGCACACAGAAGGGACAGACTGGATCCTACAATGAGCAGTTCTTC. Full variable domain (rest looked up from reference TRBV5-4 and TRBJ2-1): ETGVTQSPTHLIKTRGQQVTLRCSSQSGHNTVSWYQQALGQGPQFIFQYYREEENGRGNFPPRFSGLQFPNYSSELNVNALELDDSALYLCASTQKGQTGSYNEQFFGPGTRLTVL.

The chain combines TRBV27 with TRBJ2-7; 7 nucleotides align to TRBD2. The CDR3 spans 15 residues. The J segment lost 0 bases and the V segment lost 5 bases, leaving 7 bases of the junction unmatched. Germline V gene data show CDR1 as MNHEY and CDR2 as SMNVEV (reference sequence). As DNA, the CDR3 is TGTGCCAGCAGTCCGACTAGCTCCAGCTCCTACGAGCAGTACTTC. Translation: CASSPTSSSSYEQYF.

This clone was observed a single time. The chain employs TRBV19 and TRBJ1-1; possible D gene TRBD1, 5 bases. Germline-derived CDR1 and CDR2 are LNHDA and SQIVND (reference sequence). V was trimmed by 8 bases and J by 7 bases, leaving 8 bases between them. The CDR3 totals 10 residues. The CDR3 protein is CASGTFEAFF. CDR3 in DNA: TGTGCCAGTGGGACCTTTGAAGCTTTCTTT.

The chain has TRBV5-5 and TRBJ2-1; no clear D gene. CDR3 size: 13 residues. The V gene's germline CDR1 is SGHKS and CDR2 YYEKEE (reference sequence). V lost 1 base and J 3 bases, leaving 5 bases between the germline ends. CDR3 DNA: TGTGCCAGCAGCTTGTCGCTCTACAATGAGCAGTTCTTC. This sequence encodes CASSLSLYNEQFF.

The chain employs TRBV24-1 and TRBJ2-5; 13 bases are a match to TRBD2. Germline CDR1 KGHDR, CDR2 SFDVKD. The V gene end was trimmed by 3 bases and the J gene end by 5 bases; junction bases not matched to a gene: 8. The CDR3 has 17 residues. The CDR3 region has the DNA TGTGCCACCAGTGATGGAACACTAGCGGGAGGGCAGGAGACCCAGTACTTC. Its translation: CATSDGTLAGGQETQYF.